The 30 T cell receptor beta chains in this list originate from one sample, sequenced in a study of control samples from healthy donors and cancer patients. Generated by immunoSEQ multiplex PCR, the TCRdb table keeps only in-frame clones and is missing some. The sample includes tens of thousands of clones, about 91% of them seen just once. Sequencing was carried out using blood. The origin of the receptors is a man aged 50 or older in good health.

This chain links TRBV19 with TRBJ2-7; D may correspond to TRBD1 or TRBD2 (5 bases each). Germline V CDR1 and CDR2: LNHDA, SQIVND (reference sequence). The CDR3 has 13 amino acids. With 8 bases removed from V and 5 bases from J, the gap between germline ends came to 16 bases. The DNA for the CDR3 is TGTGCCAGTGCCGGGACGGATCGAAACGAGCAGTACTTC. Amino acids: CASAGTDRNEQYF.

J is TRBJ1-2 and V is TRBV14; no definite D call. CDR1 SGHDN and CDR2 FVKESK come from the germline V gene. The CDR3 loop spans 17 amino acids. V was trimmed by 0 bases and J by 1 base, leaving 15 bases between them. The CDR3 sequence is CASSQDQRVKGNYGYTF. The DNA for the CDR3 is TGTGCCAGCAGCCAAGATCAACGGGTGAAGGGTAACTATGGCTACACCTTC.

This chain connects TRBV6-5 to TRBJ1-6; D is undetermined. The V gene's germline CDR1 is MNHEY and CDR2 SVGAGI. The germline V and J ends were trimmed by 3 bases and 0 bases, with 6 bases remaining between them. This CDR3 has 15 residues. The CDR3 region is CASSYGGSYNSPLHF. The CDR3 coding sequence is TGTGCCAGCAGTTATGGCGGCTCCTATAATTCACCCCTCCACTTT.

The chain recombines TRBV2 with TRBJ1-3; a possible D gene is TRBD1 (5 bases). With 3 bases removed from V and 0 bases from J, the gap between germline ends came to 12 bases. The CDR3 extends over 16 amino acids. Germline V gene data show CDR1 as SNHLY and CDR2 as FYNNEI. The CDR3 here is CASSEPDSFSGNTIYF. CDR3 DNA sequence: TGTGCCAGCAGTGAGCCCGACAGCTTCTCTGGAAACACCATATATTTT.

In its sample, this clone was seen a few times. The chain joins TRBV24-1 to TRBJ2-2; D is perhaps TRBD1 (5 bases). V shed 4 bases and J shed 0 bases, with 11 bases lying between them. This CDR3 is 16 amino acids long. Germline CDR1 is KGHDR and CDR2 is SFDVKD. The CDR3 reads CATSDPGAANTGELFF. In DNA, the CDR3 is TGTGCCACCAGTGACCCTGGGGCGGCGAACACCGGGGAGCTGTTTTTT.

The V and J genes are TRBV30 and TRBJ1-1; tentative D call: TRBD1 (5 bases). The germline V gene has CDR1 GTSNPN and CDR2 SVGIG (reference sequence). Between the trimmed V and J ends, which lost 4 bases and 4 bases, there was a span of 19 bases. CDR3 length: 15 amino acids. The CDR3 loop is CAWTPPVGAGTEAFF. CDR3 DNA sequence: TGTGCCTGGACCCCTCCCGTAGGGGCAGGCACTGAAGCTTTCTTT.

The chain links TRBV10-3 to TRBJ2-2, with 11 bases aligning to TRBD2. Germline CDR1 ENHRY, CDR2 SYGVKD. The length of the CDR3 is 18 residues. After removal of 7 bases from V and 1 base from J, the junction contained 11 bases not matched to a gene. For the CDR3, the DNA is TGTGCCATCACCGAGCGGCTAGCGGGGGGCCTGAACACCGGGGAGCTGTTTTTT. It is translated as CAITERLAGGLNTGELFF.

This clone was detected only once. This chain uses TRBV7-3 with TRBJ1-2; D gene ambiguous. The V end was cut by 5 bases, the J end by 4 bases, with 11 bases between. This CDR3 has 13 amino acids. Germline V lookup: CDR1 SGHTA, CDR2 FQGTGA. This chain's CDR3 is CASSLPGGYGYTF. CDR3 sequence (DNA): TGTGCCAGCAGCCTCCCTGGTGGCTATGGCTACACCTTC.

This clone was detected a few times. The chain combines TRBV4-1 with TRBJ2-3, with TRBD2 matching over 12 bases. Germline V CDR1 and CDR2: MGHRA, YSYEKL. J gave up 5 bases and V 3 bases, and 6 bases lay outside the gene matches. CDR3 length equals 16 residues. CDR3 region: CASSHSRLAGEDTQYF. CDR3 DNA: TGCGCCAGCAGCCACTCAAGACTAGCGGGGGAAGATACGCAGTATTTT.

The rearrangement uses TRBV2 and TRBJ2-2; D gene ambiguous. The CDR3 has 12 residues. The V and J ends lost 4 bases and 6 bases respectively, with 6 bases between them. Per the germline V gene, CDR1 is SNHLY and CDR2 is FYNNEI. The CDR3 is CASSAGPGELFF. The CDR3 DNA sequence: TGTGCCAGCAGTGCGGGTCCCGGGGAGCTGTTTTTT.

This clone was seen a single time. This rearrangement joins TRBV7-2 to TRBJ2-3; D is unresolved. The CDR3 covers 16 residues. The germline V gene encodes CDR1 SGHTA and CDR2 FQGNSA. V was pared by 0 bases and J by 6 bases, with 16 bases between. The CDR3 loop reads CASSLAPPGAADTQYF. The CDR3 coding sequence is TGTGCCAGCAGCTTAGCACCCCCGGGTGCAGCCGATACGCAGTATTTT.

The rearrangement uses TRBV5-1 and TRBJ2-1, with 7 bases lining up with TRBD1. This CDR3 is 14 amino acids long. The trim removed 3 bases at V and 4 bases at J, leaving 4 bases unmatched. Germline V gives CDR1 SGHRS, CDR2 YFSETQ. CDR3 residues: CASSSGTDYNEQFF. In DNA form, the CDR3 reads TGCGCCAGCAGCTCAGGGACAGATTACAATGAGCAGTTCTTC.

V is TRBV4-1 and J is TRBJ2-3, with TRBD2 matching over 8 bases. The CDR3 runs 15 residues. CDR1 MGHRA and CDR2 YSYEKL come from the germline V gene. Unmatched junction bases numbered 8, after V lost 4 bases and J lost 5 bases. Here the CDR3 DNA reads TGCGCCAGCAGCCGAGAGCGGGGGCCTGGAGATACGCAGTATTTT. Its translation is CASSRERGPGDTQYF.

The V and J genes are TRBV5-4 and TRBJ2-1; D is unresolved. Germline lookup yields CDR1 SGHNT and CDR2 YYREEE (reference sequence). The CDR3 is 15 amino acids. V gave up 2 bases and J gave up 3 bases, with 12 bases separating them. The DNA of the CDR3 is TGTGCCAGCAGCTTAGGGTTCCCAAGCTACAATGAGCAGTTCTTC. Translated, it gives CASSLGFPSYNEQFF.

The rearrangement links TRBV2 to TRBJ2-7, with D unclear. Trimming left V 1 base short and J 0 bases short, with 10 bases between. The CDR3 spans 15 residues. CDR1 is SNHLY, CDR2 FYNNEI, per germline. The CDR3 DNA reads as TGTGCCAGCAGTGAAGAATGGGGATTCTCCTACGAGCAGTACTTC. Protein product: CASSEEWGFSYEQYF. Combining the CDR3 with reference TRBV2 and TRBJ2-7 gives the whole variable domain EPEVTQTPSHQVTQMGQEVILRCVPISNHLYFYWYRQILGQKVEFLVSFYNNEISEKSEIFDDQFSVERPDGSNFTLKIRSTKLEDSAMYFCASSEEWGFSYEQYFGPGTRLTVT.

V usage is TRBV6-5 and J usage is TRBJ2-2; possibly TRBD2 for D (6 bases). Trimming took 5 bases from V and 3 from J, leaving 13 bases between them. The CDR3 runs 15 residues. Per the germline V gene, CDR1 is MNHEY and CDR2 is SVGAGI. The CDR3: CASSLVGGDTGELFF. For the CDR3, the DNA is TGTGCCAGCAGTCTTGTGGGGGGTGACACCGGGGAGCTGTTTTTT.

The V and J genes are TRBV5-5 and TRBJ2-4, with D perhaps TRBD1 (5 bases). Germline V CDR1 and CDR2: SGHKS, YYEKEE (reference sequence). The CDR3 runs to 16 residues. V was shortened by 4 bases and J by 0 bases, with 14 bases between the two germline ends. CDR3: CASSLGRLLAKNIQYF. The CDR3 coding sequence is TGTGCCAGCAGCCTGGGGCGGTTACTAGCCAAAAACATTCAGTACTTC.

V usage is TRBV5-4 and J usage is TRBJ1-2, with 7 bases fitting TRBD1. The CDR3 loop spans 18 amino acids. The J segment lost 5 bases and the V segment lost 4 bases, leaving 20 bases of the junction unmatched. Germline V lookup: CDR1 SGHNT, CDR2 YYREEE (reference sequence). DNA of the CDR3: TGTGCCAGCAGCCCGGGGGGGGCTCTCATTCTACAGGGGTATGGCTACACCTTC. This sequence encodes CASSPGGALILQGYGYTF.

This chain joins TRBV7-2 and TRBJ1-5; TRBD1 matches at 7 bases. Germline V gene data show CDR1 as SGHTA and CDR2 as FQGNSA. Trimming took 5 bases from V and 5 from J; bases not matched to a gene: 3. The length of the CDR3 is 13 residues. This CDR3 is CASSRDRYQPQHF. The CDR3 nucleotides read TGTGCCAGCAGCCGGGACAGATATCAGCCCCAGCATTTT.

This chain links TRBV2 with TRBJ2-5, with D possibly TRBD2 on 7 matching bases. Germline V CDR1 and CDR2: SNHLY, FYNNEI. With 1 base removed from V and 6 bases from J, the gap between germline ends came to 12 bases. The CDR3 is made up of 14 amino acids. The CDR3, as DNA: TGTGCCAGCAGTGAAGGCCACGGGGGGCAGACCCAGTACTTC. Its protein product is CASSEGHGGQTQYF.

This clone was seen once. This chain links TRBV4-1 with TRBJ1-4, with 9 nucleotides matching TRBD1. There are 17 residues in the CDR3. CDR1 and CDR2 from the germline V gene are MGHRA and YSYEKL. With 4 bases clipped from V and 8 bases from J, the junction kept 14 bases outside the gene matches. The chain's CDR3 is CASSRAKGQGIYEKLFF. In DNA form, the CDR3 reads TGCGCCAGCAGCCGGGCCAAGGGACAGGGTATTTACGAAAAACTGTTTTTT.

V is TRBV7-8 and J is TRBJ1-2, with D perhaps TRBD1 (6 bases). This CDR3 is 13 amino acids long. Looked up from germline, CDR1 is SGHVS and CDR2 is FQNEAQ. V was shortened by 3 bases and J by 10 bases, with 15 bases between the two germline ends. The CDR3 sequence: CASSFGGQEVYTF. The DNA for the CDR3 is TGTGCCAGCAGCTTCGGGGGGCAAGAGGTCTACACCTTC.

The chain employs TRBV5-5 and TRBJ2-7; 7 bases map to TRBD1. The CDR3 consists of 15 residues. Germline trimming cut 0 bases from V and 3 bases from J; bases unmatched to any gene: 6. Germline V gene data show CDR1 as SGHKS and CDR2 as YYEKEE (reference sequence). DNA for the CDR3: TGTGCCAGCAGCTTGGCCCCAGGGGGAAACTACGAGCAGTACTTC. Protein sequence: CASSLAPGGNYEQYF.

CDR3 in amino acids: CASSLDGQGISSYEQYF. Here the CDR3 DNA reads TGTGCCAGCAGCTTAGACGGACAGGGGATTAGCTCCTACGAGCAGTACTTC. The rearrangement joins TRBV7-9 to TRBJ2-7; 9 bases fit TRBD1. The ends lost 1 base at V and 0 bases at J; junction bases unmatched: 7. The CDR3 totals 17 residues. Germline CDR1 SEHNR, CDR2 FQNEAQ (reference sequence).

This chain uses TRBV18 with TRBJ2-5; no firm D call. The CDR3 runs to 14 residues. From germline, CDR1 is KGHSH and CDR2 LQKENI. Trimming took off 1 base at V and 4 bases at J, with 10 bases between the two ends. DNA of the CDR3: TGTGCCAGCTCACCACAGATGAATGCAGAGACCCAGTACTTC. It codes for CASSPQMNAETQYF.

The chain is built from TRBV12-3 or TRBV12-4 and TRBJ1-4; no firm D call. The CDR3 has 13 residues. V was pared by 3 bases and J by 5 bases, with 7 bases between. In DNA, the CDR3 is TGTGCCAGCAGTTTCGCGGGAAATGAAAAACTGTTTTTT. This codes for CASSFAGNEKLFF.

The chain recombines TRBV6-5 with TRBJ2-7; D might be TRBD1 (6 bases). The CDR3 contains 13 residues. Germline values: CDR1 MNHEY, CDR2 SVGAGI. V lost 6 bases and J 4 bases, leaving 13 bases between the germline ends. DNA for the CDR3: TGTGCCAGCAGCCGAGACAGGACTTACGAGCAGTACTTC. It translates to CASSRDRTYEQYF.

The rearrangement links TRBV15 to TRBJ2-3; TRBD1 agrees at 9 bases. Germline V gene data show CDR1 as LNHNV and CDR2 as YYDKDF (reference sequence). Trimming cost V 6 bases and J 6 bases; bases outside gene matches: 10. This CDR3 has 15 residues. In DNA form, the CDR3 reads TGTGCCACCAGGGGGCCGGGACAGGGCTCTGATACGCAGTATTTT. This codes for CATRGPGQGSDTQYF. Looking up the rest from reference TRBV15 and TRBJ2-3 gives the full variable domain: DAMVIQNPRYQVTQFGKPVTLSCSQTLNHNVMYWYQQKSSQAPKLLFHYYDKDFNNEADTPDNFQSRRPNTSFCFLDIRSPGLGDTAMYLCATRGPGQGSDTQYFGPGTRLTVL.

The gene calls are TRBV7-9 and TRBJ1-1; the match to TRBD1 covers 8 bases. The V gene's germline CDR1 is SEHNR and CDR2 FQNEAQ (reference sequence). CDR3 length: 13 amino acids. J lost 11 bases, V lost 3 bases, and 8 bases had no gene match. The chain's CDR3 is CASSLPSGGLAFF. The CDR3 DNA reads TGTGCCAGCAGCTTGCCCTCAGGGGGCCTTGCTTTCTTT.

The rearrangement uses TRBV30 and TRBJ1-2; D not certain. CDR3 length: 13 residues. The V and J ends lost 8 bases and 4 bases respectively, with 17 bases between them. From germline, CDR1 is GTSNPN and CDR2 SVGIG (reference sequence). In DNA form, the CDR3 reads TGTGCCATTCGATGGGGTCGAGTCTATGGCTACACCTTC. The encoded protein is CAIRWGRVYGYTF.